These 24 T cell receptor beta chains share one sample of origin, sequenced in a study of shared clonotypes between healthy human individuals. Libraries were prepared by immunoSEQ multiplex PCR; TCRdb keeps only in-frame clonotypes and omits some of them. The data show about 980,000 clones, around three quarters seen once. Sequencing was performed on memory CD4+ T cells sorted from blood. Stated subset: CD45RA-negative fraction. The receptors shown here come from a man between 18 and 35 years old in good health.

CDR3 DNA: TGTGCCAGCAGCTTAGGGGGACTAGCGCGACGGCTCCAAGAGACCCAGTACTTC. Residues: CASSLGGLARRLQETQYF. The chain couples TRBV7-2 to TRBJ2-5, with 10 positions matching TRBD2. From germline, CDR1 is SGHTA and CDR2 FQGNSA. The CDR3 is made up of 18 amino acids. Trimming at V came to 1 base and at J to 1 base, leaving 9 bases not matched to a gene.

As to this clone: Other DNA sequences in the same sample also yield this CDR3. The chain is built from TRBV30 and TRBJ2-5; 7 nucleotides match TRBD2. Germline CDR1 reads GTSNPN; CDR2 reads SVGIG (reference sequence). The V segment lost 3 bases and the J segment 2 bases; nucleotides outside the gene matches: 3. This CDR3 is built from 13 residues. The CDR3 DNA follows: TGTGCCTGGAGCGGGGGACTACAAGAGACCCAGTACTTC. Translating gives CAWSGGLQETQYF.

With respect to this clone: In the same sample, other DNA sequences code for this CDR3. This chain connects TRBV11-2 to TRBJ2-1, with D uncertain. Per the germline V gene, CDR1 is SGHAT and CDR2 is FQNNGV. The CDR3 has 12 residues. V dropped 2 bases and J dropped 7 bases, with 6 bases sitting between them. CDR3 sequence (DNA): TGTGCCAGCAGCTTATCCGGGAATGAGCAGTTCTTC. Translating gives CASSLSGNEQFF.

The V gene is TRBV25-1, the J gene TRBJ2-3; tentative D call: TRBD1 (5 bases). V was clipped by 6 bases and J by 1 base, with 8 bases between them. The CDR3 is 13 residues long. Germline CDR1 MGHDK, CDR2 SYGVNS. DNA of the CDR3: TGTGCCAGCAGCCAGACAGGCACAGATACGCAGTATTTT. Protein: CASSQTGTDTQYF.

The chain couples TRBV6-5 to TRBJ2-1; D is unclear. This CDR3 comprises 12 residues. Between the trimmed V and J ends, which lost 8 bases and 3 bases, there was a span of 8 bases. Germline V gene data show CDR1 as MNHEY and CDR2 as SVGAGI. The CDR3 here is CASRRGYNEQFF. CDR3 sequence (DNA): TGTGCCAGCCGCCGTGGCTACAATGAGCAGTTCTTC.

V gene TRBV6-5 combines with J gene TRBJ1-2; 9 positions match TRBD1. The CDR3 is 12 residues long. After removal of 6 bases from V and 13 bases from J, the junction contained 9 bases not matched to a gene. Germline V CDR1 and CDR2: MNHEY, SVGAGI. The CDR3 DNA reads as TGTGCCAGCAGCGGACAGGGGACGCCCCTCACCTTC. It yields the protein CASSGQGTPLTF.

This chain joins TRBV29-1 and TRBJ2-7, with a weak D call TRBD2 (5 bases). The germline V and J ends were trimmed by 1 base and 7 bases, with 14 bases remaining between them. This CDR3 is built from 13 residues. Germline lookup yields CDR1 SQVTM and CDR2 ANQGSEA. The CDR3 sequence: CSVEVTSRREQYF. The CDR3 region has the DNA TGCAGCGTTGAAGTTACTAGTAGGAGGGAGCAGTACTTC.

The CDR3 here is CASSPQAASTGAGNTIYF. The CDR3 DNA sequence: TGTGCCAGCTCACCACAGGCTGCATCGACGGGGGCTGGAAACACCATATATTTT. The rearrangement joins TRBV18 to TRBJ1-3, with D perhaps matching TRBD1 (5 bases). The germline V gene encodes CDR1 KGHSH and CDR2 LQKENI. The CDR3 spans 18 residues. V dropped 1 base and J dropped 2 bases, with 18 bases sitting between them.

This clone occurred many times. V usage is TRBV6-1 and J usage is TRBJ1-4; D perhaps matches TRBD1 (5 bases). V was pared by 3 bases and J by 9 bases, with 11 bases between. The CDR3 has 13 residues. Germline lookup yields CDR1 MNHNS and CDR2 SASEGT. In DNA, the CDR3 is TGTGCCAGCAGTGACGCCGGGGCCAAAAAACTGTTTTTT. Its protein is CASSDAGAKKLFF.

The J gene is TRBJ2-5, the V gene TRBV5-4; tentative D call: TRBD2 (6 bases). Germline V lookup: CDR1 SGHNT, CDR2 YYREEE (reference sequence). The CDR3 is 13 amino acids. Deletions cut 2 bases from V and 5 bases from J, with 10 bases between. CDR3 sequence: CASSLGLRETQYF. The CDR3 DNA reads TGTGCCAGCAGCTTAGGACTACGGGAGACCCAGTACTTC. The whole variable domain, remainder taken from reference TRBV5-4 and TRBJ2-5, is ETGVTQSPTHLIKTRGQQVTLRCSSQSGHNTVSWYQQALGQGPQFIFQYYREEENGRGNFPPRFSGLQFPNYSSELNVNALELDDSALYLCASSLGLRETQYFGPGTRLLVL.

V and J are TRBV4-3 and TRBJ1-5; D call uncertain. Deletions cut 4 bases from V and 0 bases from J, with 10 bases between. This CDR3 contains 15 residues. The germline gives CDR1 LGHNA, CDR2 YSLEER. CDR3 amino acids: CASSRTRYSNQPQHF. The CDR3 nucleotides read TGCGCCAGCAGCCGAACACGCTATAGCAATCAGCCCCAGCATTTT.

The table lists this clone with a count of one. V gene TRBV5-1 combines with J gene TRBJ1-4; D is uncertain. V was shortened by 0 bases and J by 1 base, with 10 bases between the two germline ends. CDR3 size: 16 residues. CDR1 SGHRS and CDR2 YFSETQ come from the germline V gene. The CDR3 loop is CASSLEGFGTNEKLFF. The CDR3 DNA reads as TGCGCCAGCAGCTTGGAGGGTTTTGGAACTAATGAAAAACTGTTTTTT.

The chain links TRBV19 to TRBJ2-7, with 8 bases fitting TRBD1. V gave up 4 bases and J gave up 2 bases; unmatched junction bases: 4. The CDR3 covers 14 residues. Germline CDR1 reads LNHDA; CDR2 reads SQIVND (reference sequence). In DNA, the CDR3 is TGTGCCAGTAGTACCACGGACAGGGCCTACGAGCAGTACTTC. Protein sequence: CASSTTDRAYEQYF.

This clone was recorded a few times. The chain couples TRBV7-9 to TRBJ2-2; D not certain. The length of the CDR3 is 13 residues. V lost 0 bases, J lost 8 bases, and 7 bases lay in between. CDR1 and CDR2 from the germline V gene are SEHNR and FQNEAQ (reference sequence). The CDR3 DNA is TGTGCCAGCAGCTTAGCCCAGCAGGGGGAGCTGTTTTTT. Translating gives CASSLAQQGELFF.

The rearrangement uses TRBV28 and TRBJ2-5, with D hard to call. Trimming left V 1 base short and J 2 bases short, with 8 bases between. The CDR3 spans 14 residues. CDR1 is MDHEN and CDR2 is SYDVKM in the germline V gene. Here the CDR3 reads CASSLFGKQETQYF. The CDR3 bases are TGTGCCAGCAGTTTATTTGGGAAGCAAGAGACCCAGTACTTC.

The rearrangement links TRBV11-3 to TRBJ2-1; the match to TRBD2 covers 9 bases. This CDR3 spans 14 amino acids. V was clipped by 1 base and J by 6 bases; unmatched bases: 1. The germline V gene has CDR1 SGHNT and CDR2 YENEEA. The CDR3 nucleotides are TGTGCCAGCAGCTTAGGGACTAGCGTCAATGAGCAGTTCTTC. It codes for CASSLGTSVNEQFF.

This chain uses TRBV7-3 with TRBJ2-3; D tentatively fits TRBD1 or TRBD2 (7 bases each). Germline CDR1 SGHTA, CDR2 FQGTGA. The CDR3 runs to 16 residues. V lost 2 bases and J lost 5, with 17 bases in between. The CDR3 protein is CASSLFVDREGDTQYF. As DNA, the CDR3 is TGTGCCAGCAGCTTATTCGTCGACAGGGAGGGAGATACGCAGTATTTT.

CDR3 sequence: CSARDGAEQFF. CDR3 sequence (DNA): TGCAGTGCTAGAGATGGGGCTGAGCAGTTCTTC. The chain couples TRBV20-1 to TRBJ2-1, with a tentative D call TRBD1 (5 bases). Germline V gene data show CDR1 as DFQATT and CDR2 as SNEGSKA (reference sequence). This CDR3 has 11 amino acids. Trimming removed 0 bases at V and 9 bases at J, with 6 bases between.

This clone was detected only once. The gene calls are TRBV19 and TRBJ2-2; D remains unclear. V was pared by 5 bases and J by 9 bases, with 10 bases between. CDR1 and CDR2 from the germline V gene are LNHDA and SQIVND (reference sequence). CDR3 length equals 12 residues. CDR3 protein: CASSWSARELFF. The CDR3 DNA follows: TGTGCCAGTAGTTGGTCCGCTAGGGAGCTGTTTTTT.

This rearrangement joins TRBV25-1 to TRBJ1-5; TRBD1 agrees at 9 bases. Trimming at V came to 5 bases and at J to 8 bases, leaving 19 bases not matched to a gene. CDR3 length: 18 amino acids. The germline gives CDR1 MGHDK, CDR2 SYGVNS. The CDR3 protein is CASSIRRDRAFRAKPQHF. In DNA, the CDR3 is TGTGCCAGCAGTATCCGCCGGGACAGGGCATTCCGCGCAAAGCCCCAGCATTTT.

This clone came up once. It may be a read error: a sequence one base away is much more abundant. Other DNA sequences within the sample encode an identical CDR3. The rearrangement links TRBV20-1 to TRBJ2-5; D unclear. Trimming took off 3 bases at V and 5 bases at J, with 4 bases between the two ends. This CDR3 contains 10 residues. Per germline, CDR1 DFQATT and CDR2 SNEGSKA (reference sequence). The CDR3 protein is CSASKETQYF. CDR3 sequence (DNA): TGCAGTGCTAGTAAGGAGACCCAGTACTTC.

The chain has TRBV11-2 and TRBJ2-5; 12 positions match TRBD2. The length of the CDR3 is 16 residues. J lost 5 bases, V lost 2 bases, and 6 bases had no gene match. Germline lookup yields CDR1 SGHAT and CDR2 FQNNGV. CDR3 DNA: TGTGCCAGCAGCTTAATATGGACTAGCGGGACGGAGACCCAGTACTTC. Encoded protein: CASSLIWTSGTETQYF. Together with reference TRBV11-2 and TRBJ2-5, the CDR3 gives the full variable domain: EAGVAQSPRYKIIEKRQSVAFWCNPISGHATLYWYQQILGQGPKLLIQFQNNGVVDDSQLPKDRFSAERLKGVDSTLKIQPAKLEDSAVYLCASSLIWTSGTETQYFGPGTRLLVL.

The J gene is TRBJ1-2, the V gene TRBV9; D is ambiguous. The CDR3 extends over 15 amino acids. The germline V gene encodes CDR1 SGDLS and CDR2 YYNGEE. The germline V and J ends were trimmed by 0 bases and 2 bases, with 11 bases remaining between them. CDR3 nucleotide sequence: TGTGCCAGCAGCGTAGATGCGTTGGGCAACTATGGCTACACCTTC. This translates into CASSVDALGNYGYTF.

In this sample, this clone turned up once. The V call is TRBV11-2, the J call TRBJ2-5, with TRBD2 identical over 9 bases. CDR3 length: 15 amino acids. Per germline, CDR1 SGHAT and CDR2 FQNNGV. The ends lost 2 bases at V and 2 bases at J; junction bases unmatched: 3. CDR3 region: CASSLLAGTQETQYF. The CDR3 bases are TGTGCCAGCAGCTTACTAGCGGGGACACAAGAGACCCAGTACTTC.